These 28 T cell receptor beta chains were sequenced from one sample in a study of spatial heterogeneity in lung cancer. TCRdb itself ran the 5' RACE reads through MiXCR, one entry per CDR3 protein. In the table there are around 14,000 distinct CDR3 sequences, 3.6% of which are singletons. Indicated time point: sample taken at primary tumor resection. Sequencing was performed on normal lung tissue next to the tumor, taken at surgery. These receptors originate from a male donor with early-stage non-small cell lung cancer.

This clonotype was counted ten times or more. Because the library targeted alpha chains, this beta chain is an off-target read whose size means little. The chain employs TRBV4-2 and TRBJ2-1, with unresolved D. Germline V CDR1 and CDR2: LGHNA, YNFKEQ. The CDR3 runs to 15 residues. V was clipped by 0 bases and J by 3 bases, with 9 bases between them. The CDR3 DNA reads as TGTGCCAGCAGCCAAGAGGGCCAAAACTACAATGAGCAGTTCTTC. It specifies CASSQEGQNYNEQFF.

This clonotype was observed at least ten times. This beta chain is an unintended read in a library built for alpha chains; its size means little. The CDR3 sequence: CASSRGRTYEQYF. DNA of the CDR3: TGCGCCAGCAGCCGGGGACGGACCTACGAGCAGTACTTC. This chain uses TRBV4-3 with TRBJ2-7; either TRBD1 or TRBD2 may fit D (5 bases each). V lost 4 bases to trimming and J lost 2 bases, with 9 bases between them. Germline V lookup: CDR1 LGHNA, CDR2 YSLEER. The CDR3 loop spans 13 amino acids.

Turning to this clonotype: In a library made to pick up alpha chains, this beta chain is a stray read with a size that means little. The rearrangement uses TRBV6-1 and TRBJ1-5, with 7 positions matching TRBD1. The ends lost 4 bases at V and 3 bases at J; junction bases unmatched: 9. There are 16 residues in the CDR3. CDR1 and CDR2 (germline): MNHNS, SASEGT. CDR3 nucleotides: TGTGCCAGCAGTGCCCTATCTGGACAGGTCAATCAGCCCCAGCATTTT. Amino acids: CASSALSGQVNQPQHF.

In this sample, this clonotype is medium-sized. This beta chain represents an off-target read in a library built for alpha chains; its size is of limited meaning. The V and J genes are TRBV27 and TRBJ2-7; D is perhaps TRBD1 (6 bases). Between the trimmed V and J ends, which lost 5 bases and 6 bases, there was a span of 20 bases. The CDR3 sequence is 15 residues long. The germline V gene has CDR1 MNHEY and CDR2 SMNVEV (reference sequence). The CDR3: CASSAIQDSRGEQYF. CDR3 nucleotides: TGTGCCAGCAGTGCGATCCAGGACAGTCGAGGCGAGCAGTACTTC.

The table lists this clonotype with many counts. With the library built for alpha chains, this beta chain is off target and its frequency is not meaningful. The chain is built from TRBV30 and TRBJ2-1, with D unclear. This CDR3 has 15 residues. Per germline, CDR1 GTSNPN and CDR2 SVGIG (reference sequence). V was clipped by 0 bases and J by 0 bases, with 9 bases between them. The CDR3 sequence is CAWSVKRSSYNEQFF. As DNA, the CDR3 is TGTGCCTGGAGTGTAAAGAGGAGCTCCTACAATGAGCAGTTCTTC.

This clonotype has a count of ten or more. This beta chain was picked up by a library intended for alpha chains and is off target, so its count carries little meaning. V and J are TRBV12-3 or TRBV12-4 and TRBJ2-3, with D perhaps TRBD1 or TRBD2 (5 bases each). The CDR3 has 15 amino acids. With 6 bases removed from V and 5 bases from J, the gap between germline ends came to 18 bases. The CDR3 nucleotides read TGTGCCAGCAGATTGGGGGACGGCGGTGGAGATACGCAGTATTTT. Protein: CASRLGDGGGDTQYF.

The table lists this clonotype with many counts. Within a library made for alpha chains, this beta chain is off target, and its count is uninformative. The rearrangement links TRBV6-6 to TRBJ2-1; 15 bases align to TRBD2. J lost 12 bases, V lost 7 bases, and 4 bases had no gene match. CDR3 length equals 13 residues. Germline-derived CDR1 and CDR2 are MNHNY and SVGAGI (reference sequence). The CDR3 DNA follows: TGTGCCAGCAATGGACTAGCGGGAGGGTGGCAGTTCTTC. Translation: CASNGLAGGWQFF.

This clonotype was seen repeatedly, ten times or more. This beta chain is a stray read from a library made for alpha chains; its abundance is not meaningful. V usage is TRBV18 and J usage is TRBJ2-1; D is tentatively TRBD1 or TRBD2 (5 bases each). Looked up from germline, CDR1 is KGHSH and CDR2 is LQKENI. CDR3 length: 15 amino acids. V was pared by 2 bases and J by 12 bases, with 20 bases between. The CDR3 region is CASSPKTGPASGQFF. The CDR3 DNA sequence: TGTGCCAGCTCACCAAAAACGGGGCCCGCCTCTGGGCAGTTCTTC.

This clonotype occurred many times. A library prepared for alpha chains yielded this beta chain as an off-target read; its size is of little meaning. This chain links TRBV12-3 or TRBV12-4 with TRBJ1-1, with D possibly matching TRBD1 (5 bases). This CDR3 comprises 14 residues. Trimming left V 2 bases short and J 3 bases short, with 10 bases between. CDR3 coding DNA: TGTGCCAGCAGTTTATCTTCAGGGTACACTGAAGCTTTCTTT. Translation gives CASSLSSGYTEAFF.

This clonotype appeared many times. The library was designed around alpha chains, so this beta chain is a stray read whose abundance carries little weight. This sequence joins TRBV5-1 and TRBJ2-5; D gene unclear. The V and J ends lost 4 bases and 7 bases respectively, with 14 bases between them. Germline CDR1 and CDR2: SGHRS and YFSETQ. The CDR3 has 13 residues. The chain's CDR3 is CASSPSGSGTQYF. DNA for the CDR3: TGCGCCAGCAGCCCTTCCGGGTCGGGGACCCAGTACTTC.

This clonotype was seen many times. This beta chain is a stray sequence in a library constructed for alpha chains; its clone size is not meaningful. This chain joins TRBV10-3 and TRBJ2-7; D gene uncertain. The germline gives CDR1 ENHRY, CDR2 SYGVKD. This CDR3 has 11 amino acids. Trimming removed 2 bases from V and 4 bases from J, with 3 bases in between. The CDR3: CAISEGYEQYF. CDR3 sequence (DNA): TGTGCCATCAGTGAGGGGTACGAGCAGTACTTC.

This clonotype has a count of ten or more. A library prepared for alpha chains yielded this beta chain as an off-target read; its size is of little meaning. The V gene is TRBV10-3, the J gene TRBJ2-7; 13 nucleotides agree with TRBD2. J gave up 1 base and V 2 bases, and 5 bases lay outside the gene matches. Looked up from germline, CDR1 is ENHRY and CDR2 is SYGVKD. The CDR3 sequence is 17 residues long. CDR3 sequence reads: CAISEGGTSGISYEQYF. In DNA form, the CDR3 reads TGTGCCATCAGTGAGGGTGGGACTAGCGGGATTTCCTACGAGCAGTACTTC.

By share, this clonotype ranks as medium-sized. Found in a library prepared for alpha chains, this beta chain is an off-target read, and its abundance has little meaning. The chain carries TRBV7-9 and TRBJ2-1; no firm D call. Germline V lookup: CDR1 SEHNR, CDR2 FQNEAQ (reference sequence). Trimming removed 2 bases from V and 2 bases from J, with 7 bases in between. The CDR3 is 14 amino acids. The CDR3 coding sequence is TGTGCCAGCAGCTTAATGCTAGCCTACAATGAGCAGTTCTTC. Its translation is CASSLMLAYNEQFF.

This clonotype was counted ten times or more. This beta chain appears as a stray read in a library generated for alpha chains; its size is not informative. The chain links TRBV29-1 to TRBJ2-1; the match to TRBD2 covers 9 bases. The CDR3 totals 14 residues. CDR1 and CDR2 (germline): SQVTM, ANQGSEA. J lost 6 bases, V lost 2 bases, and 5 bases had no gene match. This chain's CDR3 is CSVEPSSGTNEQFF. Here the CDR3 DNA reads TGCAGCGTTGAACCTTCTAGCGGGACCAATGAGCAGTTCTTC.

This clonotype showed up many times. This beta chain is an off-target read within a library intended for alpha chains, so its frequency means little. The gene calls are TRBV4-1 and TRBJ1-4, with TRBD1 matching over 7 bases. Germline-derived CDR1 and CDR2 are MGHRA and YSYEKL. V lost 4 bases to trimming and J lost 7 bases; unmatched junction nucleotides: 3. CDR3 size: 13 residues. In nucleotides, the CDR3 is TGCGCCAGCAGCCTCCGGGACAGTGAAAAACTGTTTTTT. Translation gives CASSLRDSEKLFF.

This clonotype was seen ten or more times. This beta chain is an unintended read in a library built for alpha chains; its size means little. The chain recombines TRBV14 with TRBJ2-5; D unresolved. V lost 4 bases, J lost 5 bases, and 11 bases lay in between. Germline CDR1 SGHDN, CDR2 FVKESK. This CDR3 comprises 13 residues. CDR3 sequence reads: CASSRGPVETQYF. CDR3 DNA sequence: TGTGCCAGCAGCCGTGGACCTGTGGAGACCCAGTACTTC.

This clonotype was detected many times. A library prepared for alpha chains yielded this beta chain as an off-target read; its size is of little meaning. The chain recombines TRBV9 with TRBJ2-3; the D is unclear. From germline, CDR1 is SGDLS and CDR2 YYNGEE. V lost 0 bases, J lost 3 bases, and 11 bases lay in between. The CDR3 totals 15 residues. The CDR3, as DNA: TGTGCCAGCAGCGTAGTTATAAGTGGAACAGATACGCAGTATTTT. Amino acid sequence: CASSVVISGTDTQYF. Full variable domain (remainder filled in from reference TRBV9 and TRBJ2-3): DSGVTQTPKHLITATGQRVTLRCSPRSGDLSVYWYQQSLDQGLQFLIQYYNGEERAKGNILERFSAQQFPDLHSELNLSSLELGDSALYFCASSVVISGTDTQYFGPGTRLTVL.

In its sample, this clonotype was seen many times. Since the library was made to target alpha chains, this beta chain is a stray read and its abundance is not meaningful. CDR3 sequence: CASSLVRGANTDTQYF. The CDR3 coding sequence is TGTGCCAGCAGCTTAGTAAGGGGGGCGAACACAGATACGCAGTATTTT. The J gene is TRBJ2-3, the V gene TRBV7-2; D may be TRBD1 or TRBD2 (6 bases each). V was pared by 1 base and J by 2 bases, with 13 bases between. Per germline, CDR1 SGHTA and CDR2 FQGNSA. The CDR3 runs to 16 residues.

In this sample, this clonotype turned up many times. A library made for alpha chains picked up this beta chain off target, so its size means little. The rearrangement uses TRBV7-2 and TRBJ1-5; TRBD1 aligns across 11 bases. The CDR3 is 14 amino acids. Germline-derived CDR1 and CDR2 are SGHTA and FQGNSA. V was pared by 3 bases and J by 6 bases, with 1 base of the junction left unmatched. The CDR3 bases are TGTGCCAGCAGCTTTGGGACAGGGGGTCAGCCCCAGCATTTT. Amino acid sequence: CASSFGTGGQPQHF.

This clonotype was detected ten times or more. The size of this beta chain means little, since it is a stray read in a library made for alpha chains. The rearrangement joins TRBV10-3 to TRBJ2-3, with D tentatively TRBD1 or TRBD2 (5 bases each). Germline CDR1 and CDR2: ENHRY and SYGVKD. The V end lost 6 bases, the J end lost 0 bases, and 13 bases lay between the germline ends. The CDR3 is 15 residues long. Here the CDR3 DNA reads TGTGCCATCAGGGGAACCGGGGCTAGCACAGATACGCAGTATTTT. It encodes CAIRGTGASTDTQYF.

In its sample, this clonotype was seen many times. This beta chain is a stray sequence in a library constructed for alpha chains; its clone size is not meaningful. This chain links TRBV19 with TRBJ2-1; no firm D call. Trimming cost V 1 base and J 8 bases, with 9 bases left between them. The CDR3 extends over 13 amino acids. The germline CDR1 and CDR2 sequences are LNHDA and SQIVND (reference sequence). The CDR3 DNA follows: TGTGCCAGTAGTATAGCCCCGGGCTATGAGCAGTTCTTC. It yields the protein CASSIAPGYEQFF.

This clonotype was seen at least ten times. Because this beta chain is a stray read in a library intended to capture alpha chains, its abundance should not be given much weight. The chain combines TRBV5-1 with TRBJ1-5; no definite D call. CDR1 and CDR2 (germline): SGHRS, YFSETQ. V was cut by 2 bases and J by 4 bases, with 13 bases left in between. CDR3 length: 15 amino acids. The DNA of the CDR3 is TGCGCCAGCAGCTTAGGGTCTACTGCTAATCAGCCCCAGCATTTT. Translated, it gives CASSLGSTANQPQHF.

This clonotype was recorded at least ten times. Within a library made for alpha chains, this beta chain is off target, and its count is uninformative. The chain combines TRBV6-5 with TRBJ2-1, with 13 bases aligning to TRBD2. V shed 0 bases and J 10 bases; nucleotides not matched to a gene: 12. CDR1 and CDR2 (germline): MNHEY, SVGAGI. This CDR3 has 18 residues. The CDR3 nucleotides are TGTGCCAGCAGTTACTCGGGATCCACTAGCGGGAGGGCCGGAGAGCAGTTCTTC. Translated: CASSYSGSTSGRAGEQFF.

In its sample, this clonotype was seen a few times. This beta chain was picked up by a library intended for alpha chains and is off target, so its count carries little meaning. The chain recombines TRBV11-2 with TRBJ2-5; 14 bases map to TRBD2. The germline V gene encodes CDR1 SGHAT and CDR2 FQNNGV. The CDR3 contains 17 residues. V gave up 0 bases and J gave up 5 bases; unmatched junction bases: 5. This CDR3 reads CASSLEERLAGGETQYF. CDR3 DNA sequence: TGTGCCAGCAGCTTAGAAGAAAGACTAGCGGGAGGGGAGACCCAGTACTTC.

This clonotype was found many times. This beta chain appears as a stray read in a library generated for alpha chains; its size is not informative. This chain connects TRBV6-2 or TRBV6-3 to TRBJ1-1; 8 bases are shared with TRBD1. The CDR3 spans 14 residues. Germline CDR1 is MNHEY and CDR2 is SVGEGT. The V gene end was trimmed by 6 bases and the J gene end by 1 base; junction bases not matched to a gene: 4. The CDR3 nucleotides read TGTGCCAGCAGGGAAGACAGGGGGAACACTGAAGCTTTCTTT. Protein product: CASREDRGNTEAFF.

The sample holds many counts of this clonotype. The library was designed around alpha chains, so this beta chain is a stray read whose abundance carries little weight. V and J are TRBV7-2 and TRBJ2-7, with D possibly matching TRBD2 (5 bases). The V end was cut by 1 base, the J end by 2 bases, with 6 bases between. CDR1 and CDR2 (germline): SGHTA, FQGNSA. The CDR3 is 13 residues long. CDR3: CASSLGRAYEQYF. CDR3 coding DNA: TGTGCCAGCAGCTTAGGGCGGGCCTACGAGCAGTACTTC.

This clonotype is medium-sized (0.01 to 0.1%) in the sample. The size of this beta chain means little, since it is a stray read in a library made for alpha chains. The rearrangement joins TRBV29-1 to TRBJ2-6; the D is unclear. Germline values: CDR1 SQVTM, CDR2 ANQGSEA. The CDR3 totals 12 residues. The V end was cut by 1 base, the J end by 4 bases, with 2 bases between. The CDR3 loop is CSVEAGANVLTF. In nucleotides, the CDR3 is TGCAGCGTTGAAGCCGGGGCCAACGTCCTGACTTTC.

The table lists this clonotype with many counts. As an off-target read in a library built for alpha chains, this beta chain has a frequency of little significance. V is TRBV12-3 or TRBV12-4 and J is TRBJ1-1; D perhaps matches TRBD1 (5 bases). The CDR3 contains 15 residues. Trimming stripped 7 bases from V and 1 base from J, with 16 bases between. The CDR3 nucleotides read TGTGCCAGCACCCTCCGGGAGGGGAAGAACACTGAAGCTTTCTTT. It specifies CASTLREGKNTEAFF.